The 8 T cell receptor beta chains given below trace back to one sample, sequenced in a study of T-cell reconstitution after alpha-beta-depleted transplantation in children. TCRbeta library construction was performed incorporating unique molecular identifiers. TCRdb ran MiXCR on the PCR reads and lists one entry per CDR3 protein. The sample carries about 980,000 distinct CDR3 sequences, around 30% recorded once. Sequences were derived from PBMCs, mostly from graft donor cells, sampled 360 days after TCRalphabeta/CD19-depleted stem cell transplant. These receptors came from a boy younger than two who had a stem cell transplant for SCID, so the T cells may come from the graft donor.

This rearrangement joins TRBV6-7 to TRBJ1-2; 11 bases fit TRBD1. TRBV6-7 is an ORF for which the function is uncertain. Germline trimming cut 7 bases from V and 7 bases from J; bases unmatched to any gene: 8. The CDR3 has 14 amino acids. In DNA form, the CDR3 reads TGTGCCAGCACCTTGGACAGGGGGCTACCTGGCTACACCTTC. Its protein is CASTLDRGLPGYTF.

V gene TRBV2 combines with J gene TRBJ2-3; the D call may be TRBD1 or TRBD2 (5 bases each). The CDR3 is 15 amino acids. V was shortened by 6 bases and J by 6 bases, with 19 bases between the two germline ends. Germline V gene data show CDR1 as SNHLY and CDR2 as FYNNEI. The CDR3 DNA sequence: TGTGCCAGCAGAAGCCACGGGACGGCCAAGGATACGCAGTATTTT. It encodes CASRSHGTAKDTQYF.

This clonotype was seen more than once but under ten times. V and J are TRBV12-3 or TRBV12-4 and TRBJ2-3; 8 nucleotides match TRBD1. V dropped 6 bases and J dropped 8; count of bases not matched to a gene: 10. CDR3 length equals 14 residues. CDR3 nucleotide sequence: TGTGCCAGCAGCTCCCCTGGACAGGGAGGTACGCAGTATTTT. This translates into CASSSPGQGGTQYF.

In this sample, this clonotype turned up once. J is TRBJ2-5 and V is TRBV13; tentatively, D is TRBD2 (6 bases). Germline values: CDR1 PRHDT, CDR2 FYEKMQ (reference sequence). This CDR3 comprises 17 residues. Deletions cut 4 bases from V and 1 base from J, with 19 bases between. CDR3: CASSSYSVSGIQETQYF. CDR3 coding DNA: TGTGCCAGCAGCTCGTATTCGGTTAGCGGAATCCAAGAGACCCAGTACTTC.

A word on this clonotype: One end of the junction fails to match germline, which may point to a read error. The chain combines TRBV20-1 with TRBJ2-3, with 14 bases lining up with TRBD2. Germline values: CDR1 DFQATT, CDR2 SNEGSKA (reference sequence). The CDR3 is 13 residues long. The CDR3 is CSARTETSGGASF. The CDR3 DNA reads TGCAGTGCTCGTACGGAGACTAGCGGGGGGGCCAGTTTT.

This clonotype was detected only a few times. The V call is TRBV7-8, the J call TRBJ1-1; D remains ambiguous. Looked up from germline, CDR1 is SGHVS and CDR2 is FQNEAQ. The CDR3 is 14 residues long. V was shortened by 1 base and J by 1 base, with 7 bases between the two germline ends. In DNA, the CDR3 is TGTGCCAGCAGCTTAGGTCGGCCGAACACTGAAGCTTTCTTT. This sequence encodes CASSLGRPNTEAFF.

This chain joins TRBV5-1 and TRBJ2-5; D call uncertain. The V end lost 4 bases, the J end lost 3 bases, and 13 bases lay between the germline ends. The CDR3 length is 14 residues. CDR1 SGHRS and CDR2 YFSETQ come from the germline V gene. CDR3 amino acids: CASSNLLDEETQYF. The CDR3 DNA is TGCGCCAGCAGCAATTTACTGGATGAAGAGACCCAGTACTTC.

The J gene is TRBJ1-2, the V gene TRBV20-1, with a possible D match to TRBD1 (6 bases). Germline assignment: CDR1 DFQATT and CDR2 SNEGSKA (reference sequence). V gave up 3 bases and J gave up 4 bases, with 12 bases separating them. This CDR3 comprises 13 residues. In nucleotides, the CDR3 is TGCAGTGCTAGCCCTGACAGGCCCTATGGCTACACCTTC. Translation: CSASPDRPYGYTF.